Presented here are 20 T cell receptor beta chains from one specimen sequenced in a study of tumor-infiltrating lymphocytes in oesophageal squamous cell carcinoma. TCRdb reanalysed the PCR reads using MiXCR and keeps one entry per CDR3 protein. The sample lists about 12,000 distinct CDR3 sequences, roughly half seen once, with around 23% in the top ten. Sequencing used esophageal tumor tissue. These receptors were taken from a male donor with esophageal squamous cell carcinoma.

The CDR3 sequence: CATEDGTQPQHF. In DNA, the CDR3 is TGTGCCACGGAAGACGGTACTCAGCCCCAGCATTTT. The rearrangement links TRBV10-3 to TRBJ1-5; D gene ambiguous. Per the germline V gene, CDR1 is ENHRY and CDR2 is SYGVKD. V lost 10 bases, J lost 6 bases, and 13 bases lay in between. The CDR3 length is 12 residues.

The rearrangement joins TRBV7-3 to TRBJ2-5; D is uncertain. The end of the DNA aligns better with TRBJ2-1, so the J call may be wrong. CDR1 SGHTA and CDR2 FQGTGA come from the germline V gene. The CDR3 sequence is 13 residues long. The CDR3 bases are TGTGCCAGCAGCCCCAGGCGTGGCAATGAGCAGTTCTTC. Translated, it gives CASSPRRGNEQFF.

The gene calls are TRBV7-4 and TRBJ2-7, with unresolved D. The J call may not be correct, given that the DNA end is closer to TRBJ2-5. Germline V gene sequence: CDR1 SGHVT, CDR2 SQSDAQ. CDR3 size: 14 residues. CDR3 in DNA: TGTGCCAGCAGTAGGCTGAGGCAGCAAGAGACCCAGTACTTC. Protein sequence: CASSRLRQQETQYF.

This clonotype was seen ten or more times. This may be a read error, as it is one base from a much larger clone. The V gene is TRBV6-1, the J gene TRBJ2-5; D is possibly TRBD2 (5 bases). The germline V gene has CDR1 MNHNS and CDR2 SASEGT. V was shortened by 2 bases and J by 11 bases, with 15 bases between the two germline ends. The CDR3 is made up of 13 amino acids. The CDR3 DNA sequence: TGTGCCAGCAGTGAAACTAGACACAATGAGCAGTACTTC. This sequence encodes CASSETRHNEQYF.

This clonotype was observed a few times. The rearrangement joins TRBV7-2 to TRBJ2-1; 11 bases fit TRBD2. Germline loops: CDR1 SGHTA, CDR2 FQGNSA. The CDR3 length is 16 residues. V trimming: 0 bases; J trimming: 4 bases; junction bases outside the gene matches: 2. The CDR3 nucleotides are TGTGCCAGCAGCTTAGCCGGGACTAGCGGATACAATGAGCAGTTCTTC. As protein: CASSLAGTSGYNEQFF.

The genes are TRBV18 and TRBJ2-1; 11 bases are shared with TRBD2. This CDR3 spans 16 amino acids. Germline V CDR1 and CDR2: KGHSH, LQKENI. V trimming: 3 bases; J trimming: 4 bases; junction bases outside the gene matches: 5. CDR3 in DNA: TGTGCCAGCTCACCCCTTGGGACTAGCGGATACAATGAGCAGTTCTTC. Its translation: CASSPLGTSGYNEQFF.

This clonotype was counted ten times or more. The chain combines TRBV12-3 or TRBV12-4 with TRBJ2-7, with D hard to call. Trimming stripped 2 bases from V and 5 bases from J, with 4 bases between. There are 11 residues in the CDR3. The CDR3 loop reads CASSLSDEQYF. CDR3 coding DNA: TGTGCCAGCAGTTTATCTGACGAGCAGTACTTC.

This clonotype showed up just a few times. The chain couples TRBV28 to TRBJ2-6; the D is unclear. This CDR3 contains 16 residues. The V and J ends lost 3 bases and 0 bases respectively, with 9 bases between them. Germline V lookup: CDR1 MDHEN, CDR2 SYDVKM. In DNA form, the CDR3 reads TGTGCCAGCAGTTTCAGGCTTATCTCTGGGGCCAACGTCCTGACTTTC. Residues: CASSFRLISGANVLTF.

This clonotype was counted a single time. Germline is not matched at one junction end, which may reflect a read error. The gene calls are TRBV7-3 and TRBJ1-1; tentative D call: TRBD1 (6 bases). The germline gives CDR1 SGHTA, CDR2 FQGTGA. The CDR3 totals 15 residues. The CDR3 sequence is CANSHTGGLNTEAFF. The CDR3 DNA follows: TGTGCCAACAGCCACACCGGGGGGCTGAACACTGAAGCTTTCTTT.

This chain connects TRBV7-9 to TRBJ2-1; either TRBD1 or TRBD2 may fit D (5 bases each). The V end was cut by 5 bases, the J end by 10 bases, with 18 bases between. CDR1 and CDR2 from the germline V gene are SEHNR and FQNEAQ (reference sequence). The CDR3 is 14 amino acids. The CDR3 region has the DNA TGTGCCAGCAGCCCGGTAGGGACCTCCTACGAGCAGTTCTTC. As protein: CASSPVGTSYEQFF.

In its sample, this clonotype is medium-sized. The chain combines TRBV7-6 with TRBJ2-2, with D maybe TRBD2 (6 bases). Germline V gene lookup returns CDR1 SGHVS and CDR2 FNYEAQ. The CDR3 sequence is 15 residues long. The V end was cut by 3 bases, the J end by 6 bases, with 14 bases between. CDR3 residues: CASSLRLSGAGELFF. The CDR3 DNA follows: TGTGCCAGCAGCTTGCGCCTATCGGGGGCCGGGGAGCTGTTTTTT.

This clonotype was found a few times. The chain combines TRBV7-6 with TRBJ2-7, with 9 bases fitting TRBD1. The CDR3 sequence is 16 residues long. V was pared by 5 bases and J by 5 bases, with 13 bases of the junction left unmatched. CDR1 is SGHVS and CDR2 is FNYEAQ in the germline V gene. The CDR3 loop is CASSRNPGQGYDEQYF. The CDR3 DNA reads TGTGCCAGCAGCCGGAACCCGGGACAGGGATACGACGAGCAGTACTTC.

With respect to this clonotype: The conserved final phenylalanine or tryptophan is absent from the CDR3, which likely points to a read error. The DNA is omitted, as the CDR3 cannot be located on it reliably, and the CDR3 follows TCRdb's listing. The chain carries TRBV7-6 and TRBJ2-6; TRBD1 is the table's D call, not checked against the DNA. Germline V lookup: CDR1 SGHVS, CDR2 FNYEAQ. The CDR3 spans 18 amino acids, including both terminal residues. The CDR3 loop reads CASSSDRESGYNEQYFGA.

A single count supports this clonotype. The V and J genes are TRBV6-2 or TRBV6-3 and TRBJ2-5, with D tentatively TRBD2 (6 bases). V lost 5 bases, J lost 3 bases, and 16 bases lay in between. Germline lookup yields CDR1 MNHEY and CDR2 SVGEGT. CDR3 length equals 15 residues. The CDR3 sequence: CASSLASGRKETQYF. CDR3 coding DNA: TGTGCCAGCAGTCTAGCGTCCGGGAGAAAAGAGACCCAGTACTTC.

The CDR3 DNA is TGTGCCAGCAGCCCCGGACAGTCTTATGGCTACACCTTC. It encodes CASSPGQSYGYTF. The chain is built from TRBV7-2 and TRBJ2-6, with D possibly TRBD1 on 6 matching bases. The J call could be wrong; TRBJ1-2 is a better fit for the DNA end. The CDR3 is 13 residues long. Germline CDR1 and CDR2: SGHTA and FQGNSA.

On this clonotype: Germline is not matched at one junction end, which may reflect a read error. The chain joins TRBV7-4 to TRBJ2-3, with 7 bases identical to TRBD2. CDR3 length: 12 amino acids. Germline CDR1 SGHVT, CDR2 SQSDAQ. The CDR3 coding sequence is TGTGCCAGCAGCTACCCGGCCGGGACTAAAACCTTC. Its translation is CASSYPAGTKTF.

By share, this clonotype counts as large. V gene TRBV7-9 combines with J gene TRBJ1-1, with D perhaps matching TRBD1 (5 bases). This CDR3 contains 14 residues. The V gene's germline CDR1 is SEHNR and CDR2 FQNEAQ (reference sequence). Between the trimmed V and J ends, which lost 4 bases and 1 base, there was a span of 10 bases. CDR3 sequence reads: CASSSTGENTEAFF. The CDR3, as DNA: TGTGCCAGCAGCTCCACAGGTGAGAACACTGAAGCTTTCTTT. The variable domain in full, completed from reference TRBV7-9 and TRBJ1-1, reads DTGVSQNPRHKITKRGQNVTFRCDPISEHNRLYWYRQTLGQGPEFLTYFQNEAQLEKSRLLSDRFSAERPKGSFSTLEIQRTEQGDSAMYLCASSSTGENTEAFFGQGTRLTVV.

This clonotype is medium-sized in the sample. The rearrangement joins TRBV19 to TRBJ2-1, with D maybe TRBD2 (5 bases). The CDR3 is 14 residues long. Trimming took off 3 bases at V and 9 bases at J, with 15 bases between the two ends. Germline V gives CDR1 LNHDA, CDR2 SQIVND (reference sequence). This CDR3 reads CASSITGVDGEQFF. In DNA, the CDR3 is TGTGCCAGTAGTATCACCGGGGTAGACGGTGAGCAGTTCTTC.

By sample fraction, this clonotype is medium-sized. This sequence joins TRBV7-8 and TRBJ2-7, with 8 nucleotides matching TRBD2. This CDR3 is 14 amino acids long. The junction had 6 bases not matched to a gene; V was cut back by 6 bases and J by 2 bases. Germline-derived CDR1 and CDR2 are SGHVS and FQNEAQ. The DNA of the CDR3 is TGTGCCAGCAGTCAGACGGGAGGGCCCTACGAGCAGTACTTC. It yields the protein CASSQTGGPYEQYF.

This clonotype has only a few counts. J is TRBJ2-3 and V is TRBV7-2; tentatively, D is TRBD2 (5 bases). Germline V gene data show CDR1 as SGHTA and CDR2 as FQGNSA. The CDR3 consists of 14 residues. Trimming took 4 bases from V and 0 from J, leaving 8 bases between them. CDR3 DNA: TGTGCCAGCAGCTCGGACTCGAGCACAGATACGCAGTATTTT. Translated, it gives CASSSDSSTDTQYF.